The clone carrying this TCR beta chain has only a few counts. Its antigen remains unknown. The data stem from a study of identical twins. Notes on the study in general: Possibly, invariant MAIT and iNKT cells partly confounded zero-insertion analyses.

Carrying unique molecular identifiers, the cDNA also gained a universal primer site through template switching. Each CDR3 protein is one row after TCRdb ran MiXCR on the 5' RACE reads. The data contain 500,000 or so distinct CDR3 sequences, less than 25% of them singletons. Germline loops: CDR1 SGHVS, CDR2 FQNEAQ. CDR3 size: 15 residues. V was cut by 2 bases and J by 9 bases, with 17 bases left in between. The same data also contributed to another study, on T cells expressing NK-cell markers. That work contributes: Evidence did not settle whether expanded NKG2C+ T cell clones targeted HCMV.

The chain recombines TRBV7-8 with TRBJ2-1; possible D gene TRBD2, 6 bases. The sample was CD4+ T cells sorted from blood. This sequence originates from a young woman in good health. The CDR3: CASSLTGTGQGEQFF. DNA for the CDR3: TGTGCCAGCAGCTTAACCGGGACTGGCCAGGGTGAGCAGTTCTTC.